The clone carrying this T cell receptor beta chain was counted a single time. Its specificity is unknown. Other DNA sequences of this sample code for an identical CDR3. These data are taken from a study of shared clonotypes between healthy human individuals. Study results and limitations: The study found about 5% of naive CD4 clonotypes shared across a handful of donors.

V shed 2 bases and J shed 8 bases, with 10 bases lying between them. The CDR3 extends over 13 amino acids. Germline V gene sequence: CDR1 SGHRS, CDR2 YFSETQ. Method: immunoSEQ multiplex PCR; TCRdb's copy keeps in-frame clones and lacks some. The sample contains 2 million to 2.5 million clones, 90% to 96% of which appear only once. Material: naive CD4+ T cells sorted from blood. Subset defined: CD45RA+ positively selected. This clonotype originated in a man younger than 30 in good health. The chain joins TRBV5-1 to TRBJ2-2; maybe TRBD1 (5 bases). DNA of the CDR3: TGCGCCAGCAGCTTAGGGGAAGCGGGGGAGCTGTTTTTT. Its translation is CASSLGEAGELFF.